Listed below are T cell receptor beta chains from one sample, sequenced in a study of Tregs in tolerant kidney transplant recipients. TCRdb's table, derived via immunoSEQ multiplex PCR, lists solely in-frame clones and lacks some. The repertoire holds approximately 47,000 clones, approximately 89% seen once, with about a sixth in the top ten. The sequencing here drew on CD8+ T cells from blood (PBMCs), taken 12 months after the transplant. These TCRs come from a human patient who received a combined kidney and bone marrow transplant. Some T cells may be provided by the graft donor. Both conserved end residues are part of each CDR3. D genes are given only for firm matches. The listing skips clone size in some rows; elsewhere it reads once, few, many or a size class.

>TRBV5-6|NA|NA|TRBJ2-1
CASSLARLAREQFF
TGTGCCAGCAGCTTGGCCCGTCTAGCGCGTGAGCAGTTCTTC
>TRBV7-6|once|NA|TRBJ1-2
CASSLGGSYGYTF
TGTGCCAGCAGCTTAGGAGGGAGCTATGGCTACACCTTC
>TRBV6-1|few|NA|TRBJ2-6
CASSVAPGRSSGANVLTF
TGTGCCAGCAGTGTAGCCCCAGGGCGGTCCTCTGGGGCCAACGTCCTGACTTTC
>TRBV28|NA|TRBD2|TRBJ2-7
CASSLPREGLYEQYF
TGTGCCAGCAGTTTACCGCGGGAGGGCCTATACGAGCAGTACTTC
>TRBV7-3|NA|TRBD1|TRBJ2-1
CASSPTGGSYNEQFF
TGTGCCAGCAGCCCGACAGGGGGCTCCTACAATGAGCAGTTCTTC
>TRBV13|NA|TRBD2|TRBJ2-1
CASSLGLGTSGSGEQFF
TGTGCCAGCAGCTTAGGCCTTGGGACTAGCGGTTCGGGGGAGCAGTTCTTC
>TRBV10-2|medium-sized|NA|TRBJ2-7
CASSTGFVSYEQYF
TGCGCCAGCAGTACAGGGTTTGTCTCCTACGAGCAGTACTTC
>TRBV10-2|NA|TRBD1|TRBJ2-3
CASSSQGDTQYF
TGCGCCAGCAGTTCACAGGGGGATACGCAGTATTTT
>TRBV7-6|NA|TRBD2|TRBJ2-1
CASSLSGASSYNEQFF
TGTGCCAGCAGCCTTAGCGGGGCGAGCTCCTACAATGAGCAGTTCTTC
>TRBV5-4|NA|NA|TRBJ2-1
CASSLASSYNEQFF
TGTGCCAGCAGCTTGGCTAGTTCCTACAATGAGCAGTTCTTC
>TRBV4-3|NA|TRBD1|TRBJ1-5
CASSPTGTGRPQPQHF
TGCGCCAGCAGCCCAACCGGGACAGGGAGACCCCAGCCCCAGCATTTT
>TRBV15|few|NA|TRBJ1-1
CATSRGGDTEAFF
TGTGCCACCAGCAGAGGGGGAGACACTGAAGCTTTCTTT
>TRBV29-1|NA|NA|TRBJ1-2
CRGATEYGYTF
TGCAGAGGAGCTACTGAATATGGCTACACCTTC
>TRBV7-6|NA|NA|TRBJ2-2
CASSLGPGTNTGELFF
TGTGCCAGCAGCTTAGGACCCGGGACTAACACCGGGGAGCTGTTTTTT
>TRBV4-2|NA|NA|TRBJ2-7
CASSHGQYYEQYF
TGTGCCAGCAGCCACGGACAGTACTACGAGCAGTACTTC
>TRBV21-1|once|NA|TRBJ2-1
CASSTPLAGRSYNEQFF
TGTGCCAGCAGCACCCCTTTAGCGGGTCGTTCCTACAATGAGCAGTTCTTC
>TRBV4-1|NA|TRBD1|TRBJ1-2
CASSQGTGGVWYGYTF
TGCGCCAGCAGCCAAGGGACAGGGGGCGTTTGGTATGGCTACACCTTC
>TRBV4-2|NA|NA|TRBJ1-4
CASSQGQITNEKLFF
TGTGCCAGCAGCCAAGGACAGATAACTAATGAAAAACTGTTTTTT
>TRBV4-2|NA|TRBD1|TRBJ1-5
CASSPFQTGGRSTNQPQHF
TGTGCCAGCAGCCCATTCCAGACAGGGGGACGATCTACGAATCAGCCCCAGCATTTT
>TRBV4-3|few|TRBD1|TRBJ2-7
CASSQDRDSYYEQYF
TGCGCCAGCAGCCAAGATAGGGACAGTTACTACGAGCAGTACTTC
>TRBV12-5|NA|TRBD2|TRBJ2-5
CASGLRLAGGVETQYF
TGTGCTAGTGGTTTAAGGCTAGCGGGAGGGGTTGAGACCCAGTACTTC
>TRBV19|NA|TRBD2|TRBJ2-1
CASSTGGGWTYNEQFF
TGTGCCAGTAGTACCGGGGGGGGGTGGACCTACAATGAGCAGTTCTTC
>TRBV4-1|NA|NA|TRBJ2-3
CASSQEQSTDTQYF
TGCGCCAGCAGCCAAGAACAGAGCACAGATACGCAGTATTTT
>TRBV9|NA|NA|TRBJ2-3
CASSVGAGQSTDTQYF
TGTGCCAGCAGCGTAGGAGCGGGACAAAGCACAGATACGCAGTATTTT
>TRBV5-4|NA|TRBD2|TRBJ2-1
CASSYIILAGGRNEQFF
TGTGCCAGCAGCTATATAATCCTAGCGGGAGGGCGCAATGAGCAGTTCTTC
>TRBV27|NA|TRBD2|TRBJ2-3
CASSLRGRLGDTQYF
TGTGCCAGCAGTTTACGCGGGAGGCTGGGAGATACGCAGTATTTT
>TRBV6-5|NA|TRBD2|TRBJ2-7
CASSLGRETDEQYF
TGTGCCAGCAGTTTAGGGAGGGAGACCGACGAGCAGTACTTC
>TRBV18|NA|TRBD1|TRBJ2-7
CASSPKDRIYEQYF
TGTGCCAGCTCCCCTAAGGACAGGATCTACGAGCAGTACTTC
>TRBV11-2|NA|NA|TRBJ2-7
CASSITYEQYF
TGTGCCAGCAGCATTACCTACGAGCAGTACTTC
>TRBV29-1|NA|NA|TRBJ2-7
CSAGGDASDEQYF
TGCAGCGCCGGGGGAGACGCTTCGGACGAGCAGTACTTC
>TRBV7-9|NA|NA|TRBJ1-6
CASSSIQGRYSPLHF
TGTGCCAGCAGCAGTATACAGGGACGGTATTCACCCCTCCACTTT
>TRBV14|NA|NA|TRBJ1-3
CASSQGGPLSGNTIYF
TGTGCCAGCAGCCAAGGAGGTCCCCTCTCTGGAAACACCATATATTTT
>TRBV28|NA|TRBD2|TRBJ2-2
CASTGGGGRRTGELFF
TGTGCCAGCACCGGGGGGGGCGGGAGAAGGACCGGGGAGCTGTTTTTT
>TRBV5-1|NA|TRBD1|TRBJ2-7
CASSLGDRGFGYEQYF
TGCGCCAGCAGCTTAGGCGACAGGGGGTTTGGGTACGAGCAGTACTTC
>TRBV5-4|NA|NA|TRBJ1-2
CASSDTQSNYGYTF
TGTGCCAGCAGCGACACTCAATCTAACTATGGCTACACCTTC
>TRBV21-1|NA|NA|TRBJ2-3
CASSNRAVAADTQYF
TGTGCCAGCAGCAACAGGGCGGTCGCCGCAGATACGCAGTATTTT
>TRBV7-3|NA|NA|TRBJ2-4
CASSPGGAGNIQYF
TGTGCCAGCAGCCCCGGAGGGGCGGGGAACATTCAGTACTTC
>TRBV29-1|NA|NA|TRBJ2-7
CSVEDTGDSLYNEQYF
TGCAGCGTTGAAGATACCGGGGACTCCCTTTACAACGAGCAGTACTTC
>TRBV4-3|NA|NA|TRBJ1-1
CASSFRQELEAFF
TGCGCCAGCAGCTTCCGACAGGAACTTGAAGCTTTCTTT
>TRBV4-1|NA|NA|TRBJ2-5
CASSLEQTQYF
TGCGCCAGCAGCCTGGAGCAGACCCAGTACTTC
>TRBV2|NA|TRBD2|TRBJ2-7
CASRDLAGVLYEQYF
TGTGCCAGCAGGGATTTAGCGGGAGTTCTCTACGAGCAGTACTTC
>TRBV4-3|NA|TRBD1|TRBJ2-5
CASSQVWTGKETQYF
TGCGCCAGCAGCCAAGTTTGGACAGGGAAAGAGACCCAGTACTTC
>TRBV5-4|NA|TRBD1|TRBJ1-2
CASSATGGAGYTF
TGTGCCAGCAGCGCCACAGGGGGCGCTGGCTACACCTTC
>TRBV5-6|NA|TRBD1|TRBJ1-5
CASSLGAGQTNQPQHF
TGTGCCAGCAGCTTGGGGGCGGGACAGACTAATCAGCCCCAGCATTTT
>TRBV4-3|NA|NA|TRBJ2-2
CASSQDRGVAGWAGELFF
TGCGCCAGCAGCCAAGATAGGGGTGTGGCAGGGTGGGCCGGGGAGCTGTTTTTT
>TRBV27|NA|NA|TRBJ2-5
CASRGWDYQETQYF
TGTGCCAGCAGGGGGTGGGACTACCAAGAGACCCAGTACTTC
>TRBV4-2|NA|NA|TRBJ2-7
CASRLRDNSYEQYF
TGTGCCAGCAGGCTTCGGGACAACTCCTACGAGCAGTACTTC
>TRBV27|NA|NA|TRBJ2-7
CASSPQPTTSSYEQYF
TGTGCCAGCAGTCCTCAACCGACAACTTCTAGCTACGAGCAGTACTTC
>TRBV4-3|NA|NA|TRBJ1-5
CASSQDVRGYRNQPQHF
TGCGCCAGCAGCCAAGATGTTCGGGGGTATCGGAATCAGCCCCAGCATTTT
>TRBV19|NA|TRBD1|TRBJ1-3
CASTKTGAAGNTIYF
TGTGCCAGTACCAAGACAGGGGCAGCTGGAAACACCATATATTTT